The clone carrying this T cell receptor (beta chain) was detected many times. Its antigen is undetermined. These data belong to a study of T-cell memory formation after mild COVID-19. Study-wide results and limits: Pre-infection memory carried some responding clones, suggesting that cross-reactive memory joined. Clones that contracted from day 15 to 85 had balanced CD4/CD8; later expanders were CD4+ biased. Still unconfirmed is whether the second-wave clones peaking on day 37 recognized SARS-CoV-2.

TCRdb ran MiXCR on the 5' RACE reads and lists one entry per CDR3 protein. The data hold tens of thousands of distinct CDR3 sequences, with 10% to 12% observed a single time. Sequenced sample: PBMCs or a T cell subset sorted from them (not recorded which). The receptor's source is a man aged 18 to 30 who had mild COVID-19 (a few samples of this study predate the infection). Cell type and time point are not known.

The CDR3 loop is CASSVGTGGEKLFF. CDR3 nucleotides: TGTGCCAGCAGCGTAGGGACAGGGGGTGAAAAACTGTTTTTT. The gene calls are TRBV14 and TRBJ1-4; 11 bases fit TRBD1. The CDR3 extends over 14 amino acids. The V gene's germline CDR1 is SGHDN and CDR2 FVKESK. Losses at the gene ends were 5 bases for V and 7 bases for J; bases not matched to a gene: 3. Complete variable domain (other parts from reference TRBV14 and TRBJ1-4): EAGVTQFPSHSVIEKGQTVTLRCDPISGHDNLYWYRRVMGKEIKFLLHFVKESKQDESGMPNNRFLAERTGGTYSTLKVQPAELEDSGVYFCASSVGTGGEKLFFGSGTQLSVL.